The 23 T cell receptor beta chains below come from one sample, sequenced in a study of tissue T cells after allogeneic stem cell transplantation. The assay was immunoSEQ multiplex PCR, and TCRdb's table has in-frame clones only and misses some. Counted here are about 22,000 clones, approximately 77% occurring once; the ten biggest clones make up approximately 0.72%. Specimen: spleen. The receptor source for this set is a female BALB/c mouse in good health. Strain MHC haplotype: H2-d.

This clone was counted between two and nine times. Any gene name here is a mouse gene name. The read comes to an end 1 residue before the CDR3 does, leaving the germline J gene to fill in the end. The J gene is TRBJ1-5, the V gene TRBV31; the D is unclear. V shed 1 base and J shed 0 bases, with 4 bases lying between them. CDR3 size: 13 residues. Germline V gene data show CDR1 as GKSSPN and CDR2 as SITVG. CDR3 protein: CAWSHNNNQAPLF. CDR3 DNA, as far as it was read: TGTGCCTGGAGTCATAATAACAACCAGGCTCCGCTT. The full variable domain, rest sourced from reference TRBV31 and TRBJ1-5, is AQTIHQWPVAEIKAVGSPLSLGCTIKGKSSPNLYWYWQATGGTLQQLFYSITVGQVESVVQLNLSASRPKDDQFILSTEKLLLSHSGFYLCAWSHNNNQAPLFGEGTRLSVL.

A remark on this clone: The gene symbols are mouse symbols. The sequenced fragment ends 1 residue before the CDR3 boundary, so the rest is inferred from the germline J gene. V and J are TRBV20 and TRBJ1-1, with 7 bases matching TRBD1. V shed 3 bases, J shed 3 bases, and the junction held 1 base outside the gene matches. This CDR3 has 12 amino acids. The germline gives CDR1 GFQATS, CDR2 STVNSAI. CDR3 DNA, as far as it was read: TGTGGTGCTAGTGACAGGGACACAGAAGTCTTC. Translated, it gives CGASDRDTEVF. Given in full, the CDR3 is CGASDRDTEVFF.

This clone occurred a few times. Mouse gene names and germline throughout. From the germline J gene comes the end of the CDR3, since the read stops 1 residue before it. The chain carries TRBV29 and TRBJ2-1, with TRBD1 as a possible D gene (5 bases). The V end was cut by 5 bases, the J end by 5 bases, with 7 bases between. The CDR3 runs 12 residues. Germline loops: CDR1 MSHET, CDR2 SYDVDS. CDR3 loop: CASSPDNAEQFF. CDR3 DNA (partial): TGTGCTAGCAGTCCGGACAATGCTGAGCAGTTC.

As for this clone: Here the gene names and germline are mouse. The read terminates 1 residue ahead of where the CDR3 ends, so the germline J gene completes it. V and J are TRBV13-2 and TRBJ2-1; D possibly corresponds to TRBD1 (5 bases). This CDR3 is 16 amino acids long. Deletions cut 0 bases from V and 3 bases from J, with 13 bases between. Germline CDR1 and CDR2: NNHNN and SYGAGS (reference sequence). This chain's CDR3 is CASGDAGGEGYAEQFF. The CDR3 DNA, read in part, is TGTGCCAGCGGTGATGCGGGAGGGGAGGGCTATGCTGAGCAGTTC.

This clone was recorded a few times. Germline and genes here are mouse. The read ends 1 residue early relative to the CDR3; the germline J gene fills the gap. The rearrangement links TRBV1 to TRBJ2-3; TRBD2 agrees at 9 bases. There are 16 residues in the CDR3. The junction had 4 bases not matched to a gene; V was cut back by 3 bases and J by 0 bases. The V gene's germline CDR1 is NSQYPW and CDR2 LRSPGD (reference sequence). The sequenced CDR3 bases are TGCACCTGCAGTGCCGGACTGGGGACTAGTGCAGAAACGCTGTAT. Protein: CTCSAGLGTSAETLY. The full CDR3 sequence reads CTCSAGLGTSAETLYF.

As concerns this clone: All gene names here are mouse names. The CDR3 is cut off 1 residue early in the read; its end comes from the germline J gene. The chain uses TRBV31 and TRBJ2-5, with 11 bases fitting TRBD2. The trim removed 3 bases at V and 2 bases at J, leaving 4 bases unmatched. Germline-derived CDR1 and CDR2 are GKSSPN and SITVG. The CDR3 is 15 residues long. CDR3 sequence reads: CAWSADWGGQDTQYF. The CDR3 DNA, read in part, is TGTGCCTGGAGCGCAGACTGGGGGGGCCAAGACACCCAGTAC.

For this clone: Gene names and germline match the mouse. From the germline J gene comes the end of the CDR3, since the read stops 1 residue before it. V and J are TRBV13-2 and TRBJ2-5; 7 bases line up with TRBD2. V shed 6 bases and J 2 bases; nucleotides not matched to a gene: 0. In germline, CDR1 is NNHNN, CDR2 SYGAGS (reference sequence). The CDR3 consists of 12 residues. The CDR3 spells CASAGGQDTQYF. The CDR3 DNA, read in part, is TGTGCCAGCGCTGGGGGCCAAGACACCCAGTAC.

This clone was detected only a few times. Gene names denote mouse genes. The read falls 1 residue short of the CDR3 end, and the missing part is taken from the germline J gene. The chain carries TRBV13-1 and TRBJ2-7; 7 bases line up with TRBD2. Germline trimming cut 4 bases from V and 0 bases from J; bases unmatched to any gene: 7. This CDR3 is built from 15 residues. The germline V gene encodes CDR1 NSHNY and CDR2 SYGAGN. CDR3 region: CASSPPGTDSYEQYF. The sequenced CDR3 bases are TGTGCCAGCAGTCCTCCCGGGACTGACTCCTATGAACAGTAC.

Details on this clone: Gene names follow the mouse nomenclature. The CDR3 is CASSITGTIYAEQFF. The covered CDR3 bases are TGTGCCAGCAGTATAACCGGGACAATCTATGCTGAGCAGTTC. The chain carries TRBV19 and TRBJ2-1; tentatively, D is TRBD1 (6 bases). The CDR3 goes on 1 residue after the read ends, and that part is filled in from the germline J gene. Trimming stripped 1 base from V and 3 bases from J, with 11 bases between. Germline V CDR1 and CDR2: FNHDT, SITEND (reference sequence). This CDR3 has 15 amino acids.

With regard to this clone: Mouse germline and gene names are used. Read sequence stops 1 residue before the CDR3 end, and the germline J gene provides the missing end. The chain combines TRBV29 with TRBJ2-4, with unresolved D. CDR1 and CDR2 (germline): MSHET, SYDVDS. The CDR3 length is 13 residues. Trimming took 2 bases from V and 1 from J, leaving 4 bases between them. Here the CDR3 reads CASSLTGQNTLYF. The part of the CDR3 DNA that was read is TGTGCTAGCAGTTTAACGGGTCAAAACACCTTGTAC. The full variable domain, in which reference TRBV29 and TRBJ2-4 provide the parts outside the CDR3, is DMKVTQMPRYLIKRMGENVLLECGQDMSHETMYWYRQDPGLGLQLIYISYDVDSNSEGDIPKGYRVSRKKREHFSLILDSAKTNQTSVYFCASSLTGQNTLYFGAGTRLSVL.

Comment on this clone: Gene names denote mouse genes. The read terminates 1 residue before the CDR3 end, so the remaining end is supplied by the germline J gene. The V gene is TRBV4, the J gene TRBJ2-2; D remains ambiguous. Trimming shortened V by 5 bases and J by 4 bases, and 5 bases separated the two germline ends. There are 12 residues in the CDR3. Germline values: CDR1 LGHDT, CDR2 YNNKQL (reference sequence). CDR3 protein: CASSLGTGQLYF. Incomplete CDR3 DNA: TGTGCCAGCAGCCTCGGCACCGGGCAGCTCTAC.

This clone was seen a handful of times. Gene names and germline match the mouse. The read falls 1 residue short of the CDR3 end, and the missing part is taken from the germline J gene. V usage is TRBV3 and J usage is TRBJ2-7, with D maybe TRBD1 (6 bases). The CDR3 length is 12 residues. CDR1 and CDR2 from the germline V gene are SNHLY and FYNGKV (reference sequence). Trimming took 5 bases from V and 3 from J, leaving 8 bases between them. CDR3: CASSRDIYEQYF. The DNA read from the CDR3 is TGTGCCAGCAGCCGGGACATCTATGAACAGTAC.

About this clone itself: Mouse gene names and germline throughout. The observed sequence ends 1 residue before the CDR3 terminus, with the missing tail filled in from the germline J gene. The genes are TRBV13-3 and TRBJ1-3; D is ambiguous. The V end was cut by 1 base, the J end by 1 base, with 0 bases between. The CDR3 is 12 residues long. Germline loops: CDR1 NNHDY, CDR2 SYVADS. The CDR3 bases that were read are TGTGCCAGCAGTGATTCTGGAAATACGCTCTAT. It is translated as CASSDSGNTLY. The whole CDR3 is CASSDSGNTLYF.

A note on this clone: Germline and genes here are mouse. The read halts 1 residue ahead of the CDR3 end, with the missing end drawn from the germline J gene. The V call is TRBV5, the J call TRBJ2-3; D call uncertain. Per the germline V gene, CDR1 is LGHNA and CDR2 is YNLKQL (reference sequence). The CDR3 loop spans 14 amino acids. Trimming cost V 0 bases and J 1 base, with 5 bases left between them. The chain's CDR3 is CASSQDGRAETLYF. The sequenced part of the CDR3 DNA is TGTGCCAGCAGCCAAGACGGTCGTGCAGAAACGCTGTAT.

Of note for this clone: These gene names are mouse names. Coverage ceases 1 residue before the CDR3 finishes, and the germline J gene fills in the end. The J gene is TRBJ1-2, the V gene TRBV13-1; D unclear. The V gene lost 2 bases and the J gene lost 4 bases, with 3 bases spanning the gap. CDR1 NSHNY and CDR2 SYGAGN come from the germline V gene. This CDR3 has 11 residues. CDR3 DNA (partial): TGTGCCAGCAGTGAGGGCTCCGACTACACC. Protein sequence: CASSEGSDYT. The entire CDR3 protein is CASSEGSDYTF.

Remarks on this clone: Gene and germline names: mouse. The CDR3 end lies 1 residue beyond the end of the read and is filled in from the germline J gene. This chain uses TRBV17 with TRBJ1-2; possibly TRBD1 for D (6 bases). Germline-derived CDR1 and CDR2 are MNHDT and YYDKIL. V was trimmed by 3 bases and J by 5 bases, leaving 7 bases between them. The CDR3 contains 12 residues. The sequenced part of the CDR3 DNA is TGTGCTAGCAGTAGCAGGGGATCCGACTACACC. It translates to CASSSRGSDYT. The full-length CDR3 reads as CASSSRGSDYTF.

Notes on this clone: Mouse germline and gene names are used. The CDR3 goes on 1 residue after the read ends, and that part is filled in from the germline J gene. The J gene is TRBJ2-2, the V gene TRBV13-3; D perhaps matches TRBD1 (7 bases). V gave up 2 bases and J gave up 3 bases, with 11 bases separating them. The V gene's germline CDR1 is NNHDY and CDR2 SYVADS. This CDR3 contains 15 residues. Incomplete CDR3 DNA: TGTGCCAGCAGTGAAGGGGGCGGGGACACCGGGCAGCTCTAC. Its protein is CASSEGGGDTGQLY. The full CDR3 protein reads CASSEGGGDTGQLYF.

Remarks on this clone: Mouse names are used for the genes. The read halts 1 residue ahead of the CDR3 end, with the missing end drawn from the germline J gene. The rearrangement joins TRBV24 to TRBJ2-2, with TRBD2 matching over 10 bases. There are 16 residues in the CDR3. The J segment lost 2 bases and the V segment lost 4 bases, leaving 4 bases of the junction unmatched. Germline CDR1 reads KGHTA; CDR2 reads FRNEEI. Incomplete CDR3 DNA: TGTGCCAGCAGTCCACGACTGGGGGGCAACACCGGGCAGCTCTAC. This encodes CASSPRLGGNTGQLY. The full-length CDR3 reads as CASSPRLGGNTGQLYF.

As regards this clone: Mouse gene names and germline throughout. The read halts 1 residue ahead of the CDR3 end, with the missing end drawn from the germline J gene. V and J are TRBV13-2 and TRBJ2-7; 10 nucleotides match TRBD1. Germline V gives CDR1 NNHNN, CDR2 SYGAGS (reference sequence). With 0 bases clipped from V and 4 bases from J, the junction kept 4 bases outside the gene matches. The CDR3 is made up of 15 amino acids. The part of the CDR3 DNA that was read is TGTGCCAGCGGTGATGTAGAGGGACAGGGGTATGAACAGTAC. Translating it yields CASGDVEGQGYEQY. The complete CDR3 reads CASGDVEGQGYEQYF.

On this clone: Gene names and germline match the mouse. The read finishes 1 residue shy of the CDR3 end, and the germline J gene is used to complete it. The genes are TRBV1 and TRBJ2-4, with TRBD1 as a possible D gene (5 bases). Germline V CDR1 and CDR2: NSQYPW, LRSPGD (reference sequence). This CDR3 has 17 amino acids. V dropped 0 bases and J dropped 1 base, with 14 bases sitting between them. The sequenced CDR3 bases are TGCACCTGCAGTGCAGATCGGAAAAGGGGTCGTCAAAACACCTTGTAC. It encodes CTCSADRKRGRQNTLY. The complete CDR3 protein is CTCSADRKRGRQNTLYF.

To note about this clone: These gene names are mouse names. The sequenced fragment ends 1 residue before the CDR3 boundary, so the rest is inferred from the germline J gene. V gene TRBV19 combines with J gene TRBJ2-5; D is uncertain. CDR1 and CDR2 from the germline V gene are FNHDT and SITEND (reference sequence). This CDR3 region has 14 residues. With 2 bases removed from V and 2 bases from J, the gap between germline ends came to 9 bases. CDR3 in amino acids: CASSMKGFQDTQYF. The part of the CDR3 DNA that was read is TGTGCCAGCAGTATGAAAGGCTTCCAAGACACCCAGTAC.

On this clone: Genes here carry mouse names. The read ends 1 residue before the CDR3 terminus; that terminus is restored from the germline J gene. This rearrangement joins TRBV4 to TRBJ2-2, with 7 bases lining up with TRBD1. Looked up from germline, CDR1 is LGHDT and CDR2 is YNNKQL (reference sequence). The CDR3 is 14 amino acids. V lost 6 bases, J lost 1 base, and 2 bases stayed unmatched. The CDR3 reads CASSRDRNTGQLYF. The covered CDR3 bases are TGTGCCAGCAGTCGGGACAGAAACACCGGGCAGCTCTAC.

Note on this clone: All gene names here are mouse names. The missing CDR3 end, 1 residue past where the read stops, is filled in from the germline J gene. The V call is TRBV14, the J call TRBJ1-2; D is possibly TRBD1 (6 bases). The CDR3 is made up of 12 amino acids. The germline V and J ends were trimmed by 5 bases and 4 bases, with 9 bases remaining between them. Per germline, CDR1 SGHDT and CDR2 FRDEAV. The DNA read from the CDR3 is TGTGCCAGCAGCTACAGGGCCTCCGACTACACC. It codes for CASSYRASDYT. Given in full, the CDR3 is CASSYRASDYTF.